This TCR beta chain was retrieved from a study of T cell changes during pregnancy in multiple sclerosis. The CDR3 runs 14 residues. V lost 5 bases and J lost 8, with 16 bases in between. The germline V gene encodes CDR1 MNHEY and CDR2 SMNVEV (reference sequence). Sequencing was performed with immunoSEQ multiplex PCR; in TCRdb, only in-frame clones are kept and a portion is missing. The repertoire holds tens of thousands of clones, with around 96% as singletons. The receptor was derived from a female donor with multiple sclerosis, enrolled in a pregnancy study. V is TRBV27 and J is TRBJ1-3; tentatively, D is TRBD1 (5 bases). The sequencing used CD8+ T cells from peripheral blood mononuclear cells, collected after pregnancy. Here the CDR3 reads CASSDSGLLDTIYF. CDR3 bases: TGTGCCAGCAGTGACTCGGGACTTCTCGACACCATATATTTT.